The clone carrying this T cell receptor beta chain appeared a few times. Antigen specificity is unknown. This entry is derived from a study of CD8 T cells in ankylosing spondylitis. Study-wide results and caveats: From matched ankylosing spondylitis synovial fluid, disease-linked clones were reportedly recovered at significantly enriched levels.

TCRdb redid the calling of the 5' RACE reads with MiXCR, one entry per CDR3 protein. The sample includes some 130,000 distinct CDR3 sequences, roughly 13% seen only once; the top ten take approximately 3%. Sequencing input: blood, either unsorted or a sorted T cell fraction (not recorded which). This sequence was found in a female donor with ankylosing spondylitis or in good health (not recorded which).

The CDR3 DNA follows: TGTGCCAGCTCATCGAACTACAGGGAATACGAGCAGTACTTC. Translated, it gives CASSSNYREYEQYF. The rearrangement links TRBV18 to TRBJ2-7; possible D gene TRBD1, 6 bases. CDR1 is KGHSH and CDR2 is LQKENI in the germline V gene. The ends were cut back, 5 bases at V and 4 bases at J, with 15 bases in the middle. CDR3 size: 14 residues.